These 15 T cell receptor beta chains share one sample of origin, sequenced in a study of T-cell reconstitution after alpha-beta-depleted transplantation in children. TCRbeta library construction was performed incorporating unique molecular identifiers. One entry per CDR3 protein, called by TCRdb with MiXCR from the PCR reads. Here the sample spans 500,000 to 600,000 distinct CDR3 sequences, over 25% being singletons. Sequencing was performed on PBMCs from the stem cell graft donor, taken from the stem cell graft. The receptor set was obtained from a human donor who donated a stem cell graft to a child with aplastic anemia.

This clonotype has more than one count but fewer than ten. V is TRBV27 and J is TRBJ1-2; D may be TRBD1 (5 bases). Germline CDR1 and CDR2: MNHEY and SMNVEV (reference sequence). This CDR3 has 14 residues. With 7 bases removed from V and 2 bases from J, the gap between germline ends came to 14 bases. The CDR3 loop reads CASNSGGPNYGYTF. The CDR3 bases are TGTGCCAGCAATTCGGGGGGTCCCAACTATGGCTACACCTTC.

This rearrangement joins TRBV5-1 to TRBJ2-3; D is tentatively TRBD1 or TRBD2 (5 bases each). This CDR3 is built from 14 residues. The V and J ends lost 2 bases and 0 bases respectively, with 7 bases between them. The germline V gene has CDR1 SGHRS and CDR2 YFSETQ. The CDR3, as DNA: TGCGCCAGCAGCTTAAGGGACAGCACAGATACGCAGTATTTT. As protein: CASSLRDSTDTQYF.

The CDR3 here is CATSDRTSGRANEQFF. The DNA of the CDR3 is TGTGCCACCAGTGACCGGACTAGCGGGAGGGCCAATGAGCAGTTCTTC. J is TRBJ2-1 and V is TRBV24-1, with 15 bases that match TRBD2. V dropped 4 bases and J dropped 6; count of bases not matched to a gene: 3. The CDR3 is 16 residues long. Germline CDR1 KGHDR, CDR2 SFDVKD.

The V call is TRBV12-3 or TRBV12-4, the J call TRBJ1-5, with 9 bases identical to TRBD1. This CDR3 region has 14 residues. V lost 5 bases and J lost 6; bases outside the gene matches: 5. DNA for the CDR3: TGTGCCAGCAGTAACAGGGGGCGAGGTCAGCCCCAGCATTTT. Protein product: CASSNRGRGQPQHF.

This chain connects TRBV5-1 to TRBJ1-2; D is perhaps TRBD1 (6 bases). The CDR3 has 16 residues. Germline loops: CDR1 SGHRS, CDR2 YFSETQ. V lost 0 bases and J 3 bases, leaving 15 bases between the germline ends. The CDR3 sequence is CASSLALGGRDYGYTF. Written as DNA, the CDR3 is TGCGCCAGCAGCTTGGCCCTGGGGGGCCGGGACTATGGCTACACCTTC.

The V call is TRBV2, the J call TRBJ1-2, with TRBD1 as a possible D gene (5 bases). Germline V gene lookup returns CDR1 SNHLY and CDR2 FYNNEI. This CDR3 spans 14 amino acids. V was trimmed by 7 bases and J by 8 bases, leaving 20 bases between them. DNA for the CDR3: TGTGCCAGCACCCGGCAGGGAGGAGTAGGAGGCTACACCTTC. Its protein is CASTRQGGVGGYTF.

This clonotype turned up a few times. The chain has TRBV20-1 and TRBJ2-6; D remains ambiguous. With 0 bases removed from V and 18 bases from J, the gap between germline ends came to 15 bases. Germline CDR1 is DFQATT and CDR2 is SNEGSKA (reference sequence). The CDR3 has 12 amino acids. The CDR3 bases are TGCAGTGCTAGAGATCGCAATACTCTCAGGACTTTC. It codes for CSARDRNTLRTF.

In DNA form, the CDR3 reads TGTGCCAGCAGTTTCCACCAACAAGAGACCCAGTACTTC. The encoded protein is CASSFHQQETQYF. The chain combines TRBV7-9 with TRBJ2-5; D unresolved. Germline lookup yields CDR1 SEHNR and CDR2 FQNEAQ (reference sequence). The V gene lost 6 bases and the J gene lost 2 bases, with 10 bases spanning the gap. The CDR3 runs 13 residues.

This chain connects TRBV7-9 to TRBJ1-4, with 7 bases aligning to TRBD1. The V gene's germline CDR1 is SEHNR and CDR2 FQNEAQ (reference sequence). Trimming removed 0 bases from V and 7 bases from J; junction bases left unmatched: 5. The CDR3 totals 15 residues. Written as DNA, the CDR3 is TGTGCCAGCAGCTTAGCCGGGCAGGGGGTTGAAAAACTGTTTTTT. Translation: CASSLAGQGVEKLFF.

The CDR3 protein is CASSFLSWADTQYF. The CDR3 DNA reads as TGTGCCAGCAGCTTCTTAAGTTGGGCAGATACGCAGTATTTT. The genes are TRBV7-3 and TRBJ2-3, with no clear D. Trimming took off 3 bases at V and 4 bases at J, with 11 bases between the two ends. The CDR3 is made up of 14 amino acids. CDR1 is SGHTA, CDR2 FQGTGA, per germline.

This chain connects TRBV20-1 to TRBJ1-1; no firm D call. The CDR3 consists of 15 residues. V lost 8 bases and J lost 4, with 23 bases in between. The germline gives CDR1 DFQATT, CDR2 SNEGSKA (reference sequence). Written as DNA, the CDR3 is TGCAGTACCCGAGCAGCCCTGAAGGTTAGCACTGAAGCTTTCTTT. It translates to CSTRAALKVSTEAFF.

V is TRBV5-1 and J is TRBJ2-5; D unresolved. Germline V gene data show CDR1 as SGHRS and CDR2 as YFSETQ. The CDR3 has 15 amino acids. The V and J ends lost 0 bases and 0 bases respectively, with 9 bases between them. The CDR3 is CASSLVGSNQETQYF. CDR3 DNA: TGCGCCAGCAGCTTGGTCGGCAGCAACCAAGAGACCCAGTACTTC.

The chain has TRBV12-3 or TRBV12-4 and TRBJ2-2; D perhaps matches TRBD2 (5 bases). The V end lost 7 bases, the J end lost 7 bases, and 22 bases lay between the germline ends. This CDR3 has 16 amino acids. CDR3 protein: CASTPQILDGIGELFF. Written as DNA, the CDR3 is TGTGCCAGCACCCCTCAGATATTGGACGGGATCGGGGAGCTGTTTTTT.

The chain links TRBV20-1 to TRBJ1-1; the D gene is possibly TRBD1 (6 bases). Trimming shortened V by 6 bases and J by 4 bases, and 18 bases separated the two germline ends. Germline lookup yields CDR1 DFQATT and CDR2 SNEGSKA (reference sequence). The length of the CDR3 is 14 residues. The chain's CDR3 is CSAMKTGQGTEAFF. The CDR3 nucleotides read TGCAGTGCAATGAAGACAGGTCAGGGCACTGAAGCTTTCTTT.

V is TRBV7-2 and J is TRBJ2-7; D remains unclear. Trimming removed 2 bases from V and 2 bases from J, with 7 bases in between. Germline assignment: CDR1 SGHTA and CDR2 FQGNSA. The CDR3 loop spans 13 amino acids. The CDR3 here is CASSLRAAYEQYV. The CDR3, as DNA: TGTGCCAGCAGCTTAAGGGCAGCCTACGAGCAGTACGTC.